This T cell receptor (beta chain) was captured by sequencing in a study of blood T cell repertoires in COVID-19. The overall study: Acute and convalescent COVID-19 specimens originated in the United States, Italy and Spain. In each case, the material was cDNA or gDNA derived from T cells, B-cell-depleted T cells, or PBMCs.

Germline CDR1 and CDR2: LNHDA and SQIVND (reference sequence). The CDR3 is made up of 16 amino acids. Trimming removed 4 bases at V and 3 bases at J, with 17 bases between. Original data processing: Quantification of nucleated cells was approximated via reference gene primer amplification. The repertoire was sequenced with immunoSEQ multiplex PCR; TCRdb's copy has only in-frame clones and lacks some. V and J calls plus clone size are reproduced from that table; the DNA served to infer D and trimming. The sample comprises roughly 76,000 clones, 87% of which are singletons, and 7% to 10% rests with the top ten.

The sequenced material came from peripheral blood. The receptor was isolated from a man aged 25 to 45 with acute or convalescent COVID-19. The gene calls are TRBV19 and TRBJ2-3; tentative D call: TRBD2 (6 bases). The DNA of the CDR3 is TGTGCCAGTAGTAGGTTTGCGGGAAGGGGTACAGATACGCAGTATTTT. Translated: CASSRFAGRGTDTQYF.